The rows below give T cell receptor beta chains drawn from one sample of a study of shared clonotypes between healthy human individuals. The protocol was immunoSEQ multiplex PCR, while the TCRdb copy is restricted to in-frame clones and leaves out a portion. The sample shows more than 1,200,000 clones, just under 99% of them seen only once. The sample taken for sequencing was naive CD4+ T cells sorted from blood. The receptors were sampled from a man between 25 and 39 years old in good health. CDR3s include the opening cysteine and the closing phenylalanine or tryptophan.

j_call v_call cdr3_aa
TRBJ2-7 TRBV5-1 CASSLARQTTYEQYF
TRBJ1-1 TRBV9 CASSVGALANTEAFF
TRBJ2-5 TRBV6-1 CASTWGEGTQYF
TRBJ2-3 TRBV11-2 CASSLGTHTQYF
TRBJ2-7 TRBV6-1 CASLGSSPRHEQYF
TRBJ2-1 TRBV19 CASSIVRPSYNEQFF
TRBJ2-2 TRBV7-9 CASSLGGPLHTGELFF
TRBJ2-5 TRBV29-1 CSVGAGGETQYF
TRBJ1-1 TRBV7-8 CASSPSRVDRVDRAFF
TRBJ2-7 TRBV25-1 CASSVTENYEQYF
TRBJ2-1 TRBV6-5 CASSGLGLHEQFF
TRBJ2-2 TRBV2 CATGTSGRPGELFF
TRBJ2-1 TRBV27 CASSLVPSSYNEQFF
TRBJ2-7 TRBV15 CATSRDPGTYEQYF
TRBJ2-5 TRBV11-2 CASSFQRRDPQETQYF
TRBJ2-3 TRBV19 CASSPQRSTDTQYF
TRBJ2-3 TRBV10-1 CASSEEAGPDTQYF
TRBJ1-5 TRBV19 CASSIHGRGRNQPQHF
TRBJ2-1 TRBV7-9 CASSLASGRRNEQFF
TRBJ2-2 TRBV10-2 CASSDRTGELFF
TRBJ1-1 TRBV10-3 CAISAYPGQGVTGTEAFF
TRBJ2-7 TRBV5-1 CASSLQGTYEQYF
TRBJ1-5 TRBV5-6 CASSLWRNQPQHF